This T cell receptor beta chain comes out of a study of OX40 agonist ivuxolimab in advanced cancers. TCRdb's copy holds only in-frame clones and misses some; the assay was immunoSEQ multiplex PCR. The sample records some 98,000 clones, approximately 80% being singletons. This clone was observed once. After removal of 5 bases from V and 3 bases from J, the junction contained 13 bases not matched to a gene. This CDR3 has 17 amino acids. Germline values: CDR1 SEHNR, CDR2 FQNEAQ (reference sequence). The source is an adult with an advanced solid tumor such as melanoma, head and neck, liver or kidney cancer. The V gene is TRBV7-9, the J gene TRBJ1-5; 7 bases agree with TRBD1. The starting material was CD4+ or CD8+ T cells sorted from blood, obtained in a trial of the OX40 agonist ivuxolimab. The CDR3 reads CASSKGTEGRNNQPQHF. CDR3 bases: TGTGCCAGCAGCAAAGGGACAGAAGGACGGAACAATCAGCCCCAGCATTTT.